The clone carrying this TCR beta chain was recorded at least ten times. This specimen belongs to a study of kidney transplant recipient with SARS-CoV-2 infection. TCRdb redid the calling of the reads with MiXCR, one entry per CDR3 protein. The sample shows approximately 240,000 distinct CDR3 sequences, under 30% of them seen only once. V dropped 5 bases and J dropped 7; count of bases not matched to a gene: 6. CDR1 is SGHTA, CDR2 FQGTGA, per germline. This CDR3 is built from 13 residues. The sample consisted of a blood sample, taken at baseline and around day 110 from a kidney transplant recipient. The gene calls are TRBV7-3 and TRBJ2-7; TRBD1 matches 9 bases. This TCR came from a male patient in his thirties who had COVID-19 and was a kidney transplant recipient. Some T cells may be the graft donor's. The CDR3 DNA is TGTGCCAGCAGCAGACAGGGGGAGGGGGAGCAGTACTTC. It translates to CASSRQGEGEQYF.